Below are 10 T cell receptor beta chains sequenced from a single sample in a study of blood T cell repertoires in COVID-19 (dated by TCRdb to the early 2020s). Library creation used the immunoSEQ multiplex PCR assay. Sourced from immuneACCESS, this table was stored by TCRdb with only in-frame sequences that have V and J called. A share of the clones is absent; for the studies checked, an unresolved V gene accounts for under half, and the remainder has no known explanation. In this sample the table shows under 250,000 clones, about 80% of which occur a single time. The ten largest clones capture over 7.5% of the sample. Sequenced input: peripheral blood. The receptors come from a man older than 75 with acute or convalescent COVID-19.

The chain employs TRBV7-6 and TRBJ1-1, with 11 bases lining up with TRBD1. The CDR3 length is 16 residues. With 1 base clipped from V and 5 bases from J, the junction kept 6 bases outside the gene matches. Germline loops: CDR1 SGHVS, CDR2 FNYEAQ. The CDR3 DNA reads as TGTGCCAGCAGCTTAGTGGGACAGGGGGTGGGGACTGAAGCTTTCTTT. This translates into CASSLVGQGVGTEAFF. The variable domain in full, completed from reference TRBV7-6 and TRBJ1-1, reads GAGVSQSPRYKVTKRGQDVALRCDPISGHVSLYWYRQALGQGPEFLTYFNYEAQQDKSGLPNDRFSAERPEGSISTLTIQRTEQRDSAMYRCASSLVGQGVGTEAFFGQGTRLTVV.

This clone was seen a handful of times. The V and J genes are TRBV3-1 (or the pseudogene TRBV3-2) and TRBJ1-3, with TRBD1 matching over 7 bases. With 1 base clipped from V and 7 bases from J, the junction kept 16 bases outside the gene matches. CDR3 size: 18 residues. Per the germline V gene, CDR1 is LGHDT and CDR2 is YNNKEL (reference sequence). This chain's CDR3 is CASSQGRGPRSLANTIYF. In nucleotides, the CDR3 is TGTGCCAGCAGCCAAGGAAGGGGGCCTAGATCCCTGGCGAACACCATATATTTT.

The CDR3 sequence is CASSLRTGTNEKLFF. The DNA for the CDR3 is TGTGCCAGCAGTCTTCGGACAGGGACAAATGAAAAACTGTTTTTT. The gene calls are TRBV27 and TRBJ1-4, with 8 bases that match TRBD1. The CDR3 totals 15 residues. The J segment lost 5 bases and the V segment lost 5 bases, leaving 7 bases of the junction unmatched. Germline values: CDR1 MNHEY, CDR2 SMNVEV (reference sequence).

The rearrangement joins TRBV24-1 to TRBJ1-3; TRBD1 agrees at 10 bases. Germline V gene lookup returns CDR1 KGHDR and CDR2 SFDVKD. Trimming removed 5 bases from V and 1 base from J; junction bases left unmatched: 1. The CDR3 length is 15 residues. The CDR3 is CATSGGQGSGNTIYF. DNA of the CDR3: TGTGCCACCAGTGGGGGACAGGGGTCTGGAAACACCATATATTTT.

The chain uses TRBV10-1 and TRBJ1-4; 7 bases agree with TRBD1. J gave up 8 bases and V 3 bases, and 9 bases lay outside the gene matches. Germline V gene sequence: CDR1 WNHNN, CDR2 SYGVQD (reference sequence). CDR3 length equals 15 residues. The CDR3, as DNA: TGCGCCAGCAGTGAATCGAGGGGGCTTGGAGAAAAACTGTTTTTT. Its protein is CASSESRGLGEKLFF.

About this clone: Within the sample, other DNA sequences also encode this same CDR3. The chain couples TRBV5-1 to TRBJ2-7; TRBD2 matches 8 bases. CDR1 is SGHRS, CDR2 YFSETQ, per germline. The CDR3 length is 14 residues. J was trimmed by 3 bases and V by 0 bases; bases with no gene match: 2. CDR3 in DNA: TGCGCCAGCAGCTTGGGCCGGGGGGGCTACGAGCAGTACTTC. Protein product: CASSLGRGGYEQYF.

This chain uses TRBV28 with TRBJ1-3; no definite D call. Germline CDR1 and CDR2: MDHEN and SYDVKM. There are 15 residues in the CDR3. V lost 1 base to trimming and J lost 6 bases, with 13 bases between them. The CDR3 reads CASSLLSGSENTIYF. The CDR3 DNA follows: TGTGCCAGCAGTTTATTATCGGGGTCCGAAAACACCATATATTTT.

The CDR3 DNA reads TGTGCCAGCAGTACGCGACTCGGGACTGAAGCTTTCTTT. Its protein is CASSTRLGTEAFF. The chain links TRBV6-5 to TRBJ1-1; D is uncertain. The CDR3 length is 13 residues. Looked up from germline, CDR1 is MNHEY and CDR2 is SVGAGI. Trimming stripped 5 bases from V and 5 bases from J, with 12 bases between.

The chain uses TRBV10-3 and TRBJ1-3; no clear D. Germline V gives CDR1 ENHRY, CDR2 SYGVKD. The CDR3 loop spans 16 amino acids. V was cut by 0 bases and J by 0 bases, with 9 bases left in between. The CDR3 coding sequence is TGTGCCATCAGTGAGTCGGCCGCCAGCTCTGGAAACACCATATATTTT. Translated: CAISESAASSGNTIYF.

This clone was seen once. The chain employs TRBV5-1 and TRBJ1-4, with D unclear. The CDR3 consists of 17 residues. The germline V gene encodes CDR1 SGHRS and CDR2 YFSETQ. V was pared by 4 bases and J by 3 bases, with 19 bases between. The CDR3 region has the DNA TGCGCCAGCAGCAGGTTTTTTACGGGGAGATCTAATGAAAAACTGTTTTTT. It is translated as CASSRFFTGRSNEKLFF.